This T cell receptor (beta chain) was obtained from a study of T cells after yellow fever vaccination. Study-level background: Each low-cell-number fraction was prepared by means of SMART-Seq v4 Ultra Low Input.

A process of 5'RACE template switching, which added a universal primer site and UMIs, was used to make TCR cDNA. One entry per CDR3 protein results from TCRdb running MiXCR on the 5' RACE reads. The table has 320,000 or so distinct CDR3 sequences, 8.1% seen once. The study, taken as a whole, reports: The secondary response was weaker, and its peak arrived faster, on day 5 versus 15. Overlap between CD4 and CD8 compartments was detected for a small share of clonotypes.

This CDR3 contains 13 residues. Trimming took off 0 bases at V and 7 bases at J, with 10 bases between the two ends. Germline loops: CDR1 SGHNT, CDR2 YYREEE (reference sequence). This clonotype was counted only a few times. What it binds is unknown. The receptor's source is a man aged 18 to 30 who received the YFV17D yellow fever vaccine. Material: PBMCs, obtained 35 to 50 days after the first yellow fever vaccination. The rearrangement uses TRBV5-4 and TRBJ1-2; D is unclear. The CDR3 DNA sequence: TGTGCCAGCAGCTTGGTTGGGAGCAGTGGCTACACCTTC. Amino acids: CASSLVGSSGYTF.